The 32 T cell receptor beta chains listed next were all sequenced from one sample in a study of blood T cell repertoires in COVID-19. Here immunoSEQ multiplex PCR was the method, and the copy in TCRdb shows in-frame clones only, minus some. The sample shows tens of thousands of clones, roughly 80% of them seen only once. The sequenced sample was peripheral blood. These TCRs come from a man aged 65-85 years with COVID-19, enrolled during active disease.

The chain employs TRBV27 and TRBJ2-7; 7 bases match TRBD2. Trimming cost V 0 bases and J 1 base; bases outside gene matches: 6. Germline values: CDR1 MNHEY, CDR2 SMNVEV (reference sequence). The CDR3 runs 16 residues. Here the CDR3 reads CASSLSGGSTSYEQYF. CDR3 in DNA: TGTGCCAGCAGTTTATCGGGGGGGTCCACGTCCTACGAGCAGTACTTC.

A few counts support this clone. The genes are TRBV5-1 and TRBJ1-2; D is perhaps TRBD1 (5 bases). This CDR3 has 14 residues. The germline CDR1 and CDR2 sequences are SGHRS and YFSETQ. V lost 0 bases and J lost 8, with 14 bases in between. The chain's CDR3 is CASSLGTGTWGYTF. DNA for the CDR3: TGCGCCAGCAGCTTGGGTACGGGGACTTGGGGCTACACCTTC. Complete variable domain (other parts from reference TRBV5-1 and TRBJ1-2): KAGVTQTPRYLIKTRGQQVTLSCSPISGHRSVSWYQQTPGQGLQFLFEYFSETQRNKGNFPGRFSGRQFSNSRSEMNVSTLELGDSALYLCASSLGTGTWGYTFGSGTRLTVV.

The chain links TRBV7-2 to TRBJ2-5, with 13 nucleotides matching TRBD2. CDR1 and CDR2 from the germline V gene are SGHTA and FQGNSA. This CDR3 has 15 amino acids. Trimming removed 5 bases from V and 5 bases from J; junction bases left unmatched: 5. The CDR3 is CASSRGLAGRETQYF. The CDR3 DNA reads TGTGCCAGCAGCCGGGGACTAGCGGGGAGGGAGACCCAGTACTTC. Full variable domain (remainder filled in from reference TRBV7-2 and TRBJ2-5): GAGVSQSPSNKVTEKGKDVELRCDPISGHTALYWYRQSLGQGLEFLIYFQGNSAPDKSGLPSDRFSAERTGGSVSTLTIQRTQQEDSAVYLCASSRGLAGRETQYFGPGTRLLVL.

CDR3 sequence (DNA): TGCAGCGCTTCGACAGGAACGAACACTGAAGCTTTCTTT. As protein: CSASTGTNTEAFF. V is TRBV29-1 and J is TRBJ1-1; possible D gene TRBD1, 6 bases. The CDR3 covers 13 residues. V lost 7 bases, J lost 1 base, and 13 bases lay in between. CDR1 is SQVTM, CDR2 ANQGSEA, per germline.

The V and J genes are TRBV9 and TRBJ2-1, with D possibly matching TRBD1 (6 bases). Germline lookup yields CDR1 SGDLS and CDR2 YYNGEE. The V end lost 0 bases, the J end lost 13 bases, and 23 bases lay between the germline ends. CDR3 length equals 16 residues. CDR3 DNA sequence: TGTGCCAGCAGCGTAGCAGGGGACACCACATACGAACTCCAGTTCTTC. As protein: CASSVAGDTTYELQFF.

The chain has TRBV6-5 and TRBJ2-7, with 7 bases matching TRBD1. This CDR3 comprises 14 residues. Trimming took 6 bases from V and 5 from J; bases not matched to a gene: 10. Germline lookup yields CDR1 MNHEY and CDR2 SVGAGI. The CDR3 loop reads CASSPPTGNHEQYF. CDR3 bases: TGTGCCAGCAGCCCACCGACAGGGAACCACGAGCAGTACTTC.

The rearrangement links TRBV7-2 to TRBJ2-7, with TRBD1 matching 7 bases. The CDR3 runs 15 residues. Germline CDR1 SGHTA, CDR2 FQGNSA. V gave up 5 bases and J gave up 0 bases; unmatched junction bases: 7. DNA for the CDR3: TGTGCCAGCAGCGTAGGACAGGCCTACTCCTACGAGCAGTACTTC. Translated: CASSVGQAYSYEQYF.

This clone was seen only a few times. V is TRBV12-2 and J is TRBJ2-7; TRBD1 is the table's D call, not checked against the DNA. TRBV12-2 is reported as a pseudogene. CDR3 length: 16 amino acids. This CDR3 is CASRLDPDRGKYEQYF. The DNA of the CDR3 is TGTGCAAGTCGCCTAGATCCGGACAGGGGGAAATACGAGCAGTACTTC.

This clone was detected once. The chain combines TRBV7-2 with TRBJ2-7, with 7 bases that match TRBD2. V lost 2 bases to trimming and J lost 3 bases; unmatched junction nucleotides: 7. This CDR3 contains 15 residues. The V gene's germline CDR1 is SGHTA and CDR2 FQGNSA. The CDR3: CASSLWVGRIYEQYF. Written as DNA, the CDR3 is TGTGCCAGCAGCTTATGGGTCGGGAGGATCTACGAGCAGTACTTC.

The J gene is TRBJ1-4, the V gene TRBV9; no reliable D call. This CDR3 spans 16 amino acids. Trimming shortened V by 0 bases and J by 0 bases, and 9 bases separated the two germline ends. Germline CDR1 and CDR2: SGDLS and YYNGEE. For the CDR3, the DNA is TGTGCCAGCAGCGTAGGAGCAATTGCAACTAATGAAAAACTGTTTTTT. It is translated as CASSVGAIATNEKLFF. Full variable domain (rest looked up from reference TRBV9 and TRBJ1-4): DSGVTQTPKHLITATGQRVTLRCSPRSGDLSVYWYQQSLDQGLQFLIQYYNGEERAKGNILERFSAQQFPDLHSELNLSSLELGDSALYFCASSVGAIATNEKLFFGSGTQLSVL.

The V gene is TRBV4-3, the J gene TRBJ1-6; 9 nucleotides align to TRBD1. Germline assignment: CDR1 LGHNA and CDR2 YSLEER. V was pared by 4 bases and J by 9 bases, with 10 bases of the junction left unmatched. The CDR3 sequence is 16 residues long. The CDR3 sequence is CASSREDRGKGSPLHF. The CDR3 DNA reads as TGCGCCAGCAGCCGAGAGGACAGGGGAAAGGGTTCACCCCTCCACTTT.

This chain connects TRBV27 to TRBJ1-6, with 8 bases lining up with TRBD1. There are 12 residues in the CDR3. Germline-derived CDR1 and CDR2 are MNHEY and SMNVEV (reference sequence). J gave up 11 bases and V 7 bases, and 4 bases lay outside the gene matches. CDR3 residues: CASKTGVTPLHF. CDR3 nucleotide sequence: TGTGCCAGCAAGACAGGGGTGACACCCCTCCACTTT.

This clone was observed a few times. This chain connects TRBV28 to TRBJ1-2; 8 bases map to TRBD1. This CDR3 contains 14 residues. CDR1 and CDR2 from the germline V gene are MDHEN and SYDVKM. V lost 6 bases to trimming and J lost 7 bases; unmatched junction nucleotides: 10. CDR3 in DNA: TGTGCCAGCAGGGCAACGGACAGGGTTCGTGGCTACACCTTC. Translated: CASRATDRVRGYTF.

The chain carries TRBV27 and TRBJ1-1, with TRBD1 as a possible D gene (6 bases). The CDR3 covers 13 residues. Germline V CDR1 and CDR2: MNHEY, SMNVEV (reference sequence). Trimming pared 7 bases from V and 3 bases from J, leaving 12 bases between. CDR3 loop: CASKTTGDTEAFF. In DNA form, the CDR3 reads TGTGCCAGCAAGACGACAGGCGACACTGAAGCTTTCTTT.

V gene TRBV28 combines with J gene TRBJ2-7; D possibly corresponds to TRBD1 (6 bases). Deletions cut 5 bases from V and 2 bases from J, with 10 bases between. The V gene's germline CDR1 is MDHEN and CDR2 SYDVKM. This CDR3 has 13 amino acids. CDR3 loop: CASSPGQTYEQYF. DNA of the CDR3: TGTGCCAGCAGTCCCGGACAGACCTACGAGCAGTACTTC.

This clone turned up a few times. This chain joins TRBV9 and TRBJ1-2; the D is unclear. Trimming cost V 0 bases and J 5 bases, with 11 bases left between them. Germline V gene lookup returns CDR1 SGDLS and CDR2 YYNGEE. The CDR3 totals 14 residues. CDR3 in DNA: TGTGCCAGCAGCGTAGGTGCGGGCCCTTATGGCTACACCTTC. It encodes CASSVGAGPYGYTF.

The chain has TRBV12-5 and TRBJ1-2; perhaps TRBD1 as D (5 bases). The CDR3 contains 13 residues. With 5 bases removed from V and 4 bases from J, the gap between germline ends came to 11 bases. Germline V gene sequence: CDR1 LGHNT, CDR2 FRNRAP. The CDR3 DNA reads as TGTGCTAGTGGTAACCAGACAGTCTATGGCTACACCTTC. Translation gives CASGNQTVYGYTF. Looking up the rest from reference TRBV12-5 and TRBJ1-2 gives the full variable domain: DARVTQTPRHKVTEMGQEVTMRCQPILGHNTVFWYRQTMMQGLELLAYFRNRAPLDDSGMPKDRFSAEMPDATLATLKIQPSEPRDSAVYFCASGNQTVYGYTFGSGTRLTVV.

This clone was recorded a few times. The chain links TRBV7-3 to TRBJ2-7; D call uncertain. Between the trimmed V and J ends, which lost 3 bases and 1 base, there was a span of 7 bases. The CDR3 is 13 amino acids. CDR1 SGHTA and CDR2 FQGTGA come from the germline V gene. The CDR3 loop reads CASSFDRSYEQYF. The CDR3 DNA reads TGTGCCAGCAGCTTCGATCGGTCCTACGAGCAGTACTTC.

The chain recombines TRBV7-3 with TRBJ2-1; possibly TRBD1 for D (6 bases). From germline, CDR1 is SGHTA and CDR2 FQGTGA. CDR3 size: 15 residues. Trimming shortened V by 5 bases and J by 3 bases, and 14 bases separated the two germline ends. The CDR3 here is CASSRRQALYNEQFF. CDR3 DNA sequence: TGTGCCAGCAGCCGAAGACAGGCCCTCTACAATGAGCAGTTCTTC.

This clone has only one observation. The chain uses TRBV28 and TRBJ2-2; 11 positions match TRBD2. This CDR3 contains 16 residues. CDR1 and CDR2 from the germline V gene are MDHEN and SYDVKM. The ends lost 7 bases at V and 6 bases at J; junction bases unmatched: 10. The CDR3 sequence is CASTLLGSGRAGELFF. The CDR3 coding sequence is TGTGCCAGCACCCTTCTGGGTAGCGGGAGGGCCGGGGAGCTGTTTTTT.

The rearrangement joins TRBV6-5 to TRBJ2-7, with D maybe TRBD2 (6 bases). CDR3 length: 15 residues. CDR1 is MNHEY and CDR2 is SVGAGI in the germline V gene. Trimming took 8 bases from V and 6 from J, leaving 23 bases between them. CDR3 sequence reads: CASSRSGTLPPEQYF. The CDR3 DNA sequence: TGTGCCAGCTCCCGTTCCGGGACTCTCCCACCCGAGCAGTACTTC.

This chain connects TRBV27 to TRBJ1-6; 11 bases are a match to TRBD1. Unmatched junction bases numbered 4, after V lost 5 bases and J lost 10 bases. The CDR3 extends over 14 amino acids. The germline CDR1 and CDR2 sequences are MNHEY and SMNVEV (reference sequence). The chain's CDR3 is CASSTWTGGSPLHF. The DNA of the CDR3 is TGTGCCAGCAGTACGTGGACAGGGGGCTCACCCCTCCACTTT.

By its share, this clone is medium-sized. The J gene is TRBJ2-2, the V gene TRBV10-3; 8 bases match TRBD2. Trimming at V came to 7 bases and at J to 8 bases, leaving 6 bases not matched to a gene. The CDR3 runs 13 residues. Germline assignment: CDR1 ENHRY and CDR2 SYGVKD. CDR3: CAITGGASGELFF. CDR3 DNA sequence: TGTGCCATCACCGGGGGGGCATCGGGGGAGCTGTTTTTT.

The genes are TRBV6-1 and TRBJ2-1; D is unclear. The germline V and J ends were trimmed by 0 bases and 6 bases, with 9 bases remaining between them. The CDR3 runs to 14 residues. Germline values: CDR1 MNHNS, CDR2 SASEGT. Here the CDR3 reads CASSEALGSNEQFF. The CDR3 coding sequence is TGTGCCAGCAGTGAAGCGCTTGGTAGCAATGAGCAGTTCTTC.

The chain carries TRBV9 and TRBJ2-2; 10 bases align to TRBD2. CDR3 length: 15 residues. The ends lost 3 bases at V and 3 bases at J; junction bases unmatched: 2. CDR1 is SGDLS and CDR2 is YYNGEE in the germline V gene. Here the CDR3 reads CASSASGRDTGELFF. For the CDR3, the DNA is TGTGCCAGCAGCGCGAGCGGGAGGGACACCGGGGAGCTGTTTTTT.

This chain uses TRBV4-2 with TRBJ1-6; TRBD1 matches at 8 bases. From germline, CDR1 is LGHNA and CDR2 YNFKEQ. This CDR3 spans 16 amino acids. Germline trimming cut 0 bases from V and 9 bases from J; bases unmatched to any gene: 7. The CDR3 nucleotides are TGTGCCAGCAGCCAAGATGGGCAGGGGGCATTTTCACCCCTCCACTTT. As protein: CASSQDGQGAFSPLHF.

The chain links TRBV11-2 to TRBJ1-4, with D possibly TRBD1 on 5 matching bases. From germline, CDR1 is SGHAT and CDR2 FQNNGV. The length of the CDR3 is 13 residues. V gave up 4 bases and J gave up 7 bases, with 10 bases separating them. The CDR3 nucleotides read TGTGCCAGCAGCTGGGCCGGGGGTGAAAAACTGTTTTTT. This translates into CASSWAGGEKLFF.

The V and J genes are TRBV28 and TRBJ2-1; perhaps TRBD1 as D (5 bases). The CDR3 loop spans 17 amino acids. Germline CDR1 and CDR2: MDHEN and SYDVKM. The V end was cut by 1 base, the J end by 3 bases, with 16 bases between. DNA of the CDR3: TGTGCCAGCAGTTTATCCCCTGGGGCTCCCCTCTACAATGAGCAGTTCTTC. The encoded protein is CASSLSPGAPLYNEQFF.

This chain links TRBV11-2 with TRBJ2-3; TRBD2 matches at 9 bases. Germline V gene data show CDR1 as SGHAT and CDR2 as FQNNGV. With 5 bases clipped from V and 0 bases from J, the junction kept 6 bases outside the gene matches. This CDR3 region has 16 residues. CDR3 region: CASSAGRGGSTDTQYF. The CDR3 DNA reads as TGTGCCAGCAGCGCGGGGCGGGGGGGAAGCACAGATACGCAGTATTTT. The full variable domain, in which reference TRBV11-2 and TRBJ2-3 provide the parts outside the CDR3, is EAGVAQSPRYKIIEKRQSVAFWCNPISGHATLYWYQQILGQGPKLLIQFQNNGVVDDSQLPKDRFSAERLKGVDSTLKIQPAKLEDSAVYLCASSAGRGGSTDTQYFGPGTRLTVL.

The CDR3 sequence: CASSILGGNTEEQYF. CDR3 DNA sequence: TGTGCCAGTAGTATTCTGGGGGGGAACACGGAGGAGCAGTACTTC. The V and J genes are TRBV19 and TRBJ2-7; the match to TRBD2 covers 7 bases. Germline V CDR1 and CDR2: LNHDA, SQIVND (reference sequence). CDR3 length equals 15 residues. J lost 7 bases, V lost 3 bases, and 12 bases had no gene match.

CDR3: CATSPASGLAGSETQYF. The CDR3 coding sequence is TGTGCCACCAGTCCAGCCTCCGGACTAGCGGGAAGTGAGACCCAGTACTTC. The V gene is TRBV24-1, the J gene TRBJ2-5; 12 bases are shared with TRBD2. CDR3 length: 17 amino acids. V lost 6 bases, J lost 5 bases, and 12 bases stayed unmatched. Germline V gene lookup returns CDR1 KGHDR and CDR2 SFDVKD.

In this sample, this clone turned up many times. The chain carries TRBV5-1 and TRBJ2-7; 10 bases agree with TRBD2. The germline V gene encodes CDR1 SGHRS and CDR2 YFSETQ. Losses at the gene ends were 3 bases for V and 3 bases for J; bases not matched to a gene: 9. This CDR3 region has 16 residues. The CDR3 region is CASSSSLAGRLYEQYF. The CDR3 nucleotides read TGCGCCAGCAGCTCCTCACTAGCGGGACGTCTCTACGAGCAGTACTTC.